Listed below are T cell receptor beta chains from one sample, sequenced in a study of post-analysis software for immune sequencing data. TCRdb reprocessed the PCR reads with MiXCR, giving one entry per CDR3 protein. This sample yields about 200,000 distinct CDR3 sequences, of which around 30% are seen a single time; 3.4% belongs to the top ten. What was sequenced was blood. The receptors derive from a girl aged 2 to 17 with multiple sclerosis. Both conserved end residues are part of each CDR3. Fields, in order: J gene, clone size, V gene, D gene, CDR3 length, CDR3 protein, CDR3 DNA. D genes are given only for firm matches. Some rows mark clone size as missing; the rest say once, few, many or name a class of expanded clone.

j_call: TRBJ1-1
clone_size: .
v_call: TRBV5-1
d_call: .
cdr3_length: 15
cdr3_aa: CASSFWGSERTEAFF
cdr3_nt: TGCGCCAGCAGCTTTTGGGGAAGTGAACGGACTGAAGCTTTCTTT

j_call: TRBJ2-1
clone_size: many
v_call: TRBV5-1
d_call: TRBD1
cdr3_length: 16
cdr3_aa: CASSMGDRGSYNEQFF
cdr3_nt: TGCGCCAGCAGCATGGGTGACAGGGGAAGCTACAATGAGCAGTTCTTC

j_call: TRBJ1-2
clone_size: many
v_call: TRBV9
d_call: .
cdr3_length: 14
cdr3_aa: CASSPKVGIYGYTF
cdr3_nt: TGTGCCAGCAGCCCCAAAGTAGGAATCTATGGCTACACCTTC

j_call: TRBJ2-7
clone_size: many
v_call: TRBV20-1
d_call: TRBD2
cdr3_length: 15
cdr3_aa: CSASLAGGSPYEQYF
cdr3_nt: TGCAGTGCTAGTCTAGCGGGAGGGTCTCCCTACGAGCAGTACTTC

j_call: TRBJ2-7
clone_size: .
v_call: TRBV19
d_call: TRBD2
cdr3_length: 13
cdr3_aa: CASSLRGGDEQYF
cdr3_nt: TGTGCCAGTAGTCTTCGCGGGGGAGACGAGCAGTACTTC

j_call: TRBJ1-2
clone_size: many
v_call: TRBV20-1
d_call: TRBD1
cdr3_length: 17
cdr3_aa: CSASPTGGTAFVYGYTF
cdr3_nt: TGCAGTGCTAGCCCTACAGGGGGCACCGCCTTCGTCTATGGCTACACCTTC

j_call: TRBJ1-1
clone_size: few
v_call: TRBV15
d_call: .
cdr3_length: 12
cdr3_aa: CATARVNTEAFF
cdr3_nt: TGTGCCACAGCACGGGTGAACACTGAAGCTTTCTTT

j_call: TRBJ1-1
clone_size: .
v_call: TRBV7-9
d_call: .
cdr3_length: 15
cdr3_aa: CASSPEADFGTEAFF
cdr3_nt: TGTGCCAGCAGCCCCGAGGCCGACTTTGGCACTGAAGCTTTCTTT

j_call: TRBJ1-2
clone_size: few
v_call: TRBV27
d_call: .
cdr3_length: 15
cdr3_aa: CASSLSSAPNYGYTF
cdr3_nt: TGTGCCAGCAGTTTGTCATCGGCCCCTAACTATGGCTACACCTTC

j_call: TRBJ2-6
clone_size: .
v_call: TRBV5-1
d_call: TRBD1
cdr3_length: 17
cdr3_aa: CASSLDRGNSRANVLTF
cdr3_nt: TGCGCCAGCAGCTTGGACAGGGGGAATTCTAGGGCCAACGTCCTGACTTTC

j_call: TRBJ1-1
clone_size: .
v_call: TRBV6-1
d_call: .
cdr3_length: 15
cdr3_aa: CASSLPKTANTEAFF
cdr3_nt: TGTGCCAGCAGTCTACCCAAGACAGCGAACACTGAAGCTTTCTTT

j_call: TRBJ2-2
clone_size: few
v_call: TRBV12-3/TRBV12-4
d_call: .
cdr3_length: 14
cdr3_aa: CASSLARNTGELFF
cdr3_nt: TGTGCCAGCAGTTTAGCCAGGAACACCGGGGAGCTGTTTTTT

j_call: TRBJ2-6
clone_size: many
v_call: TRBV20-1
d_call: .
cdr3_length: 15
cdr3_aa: CSARDAKRGANVLTF
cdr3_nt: TGCAGTGCTAGAGATGCCAAACGCGGGGCCAACGTCCTGACTTTC

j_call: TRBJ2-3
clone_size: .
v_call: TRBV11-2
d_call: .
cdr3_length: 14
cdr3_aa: CASSGPGATDTQYF
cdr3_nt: TGTGCCAGCAGCGGTCCGGGGGCGACAGATACGCAGTATTTT

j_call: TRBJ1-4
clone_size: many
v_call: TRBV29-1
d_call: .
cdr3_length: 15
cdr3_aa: CSVGLSGATNEKLFF
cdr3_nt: TGCAGCGTTGGCCTATCGGGGGCAACTAATGAAAAACTGTTTTTT

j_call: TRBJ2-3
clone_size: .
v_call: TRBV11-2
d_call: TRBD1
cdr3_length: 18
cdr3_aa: CASSLGPGQGAEYGTQYF
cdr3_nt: TGTGCCAGCAGCTTAGGGCCGGGACAGGGGGCAGAGTACGGTACGCAGTATTTT

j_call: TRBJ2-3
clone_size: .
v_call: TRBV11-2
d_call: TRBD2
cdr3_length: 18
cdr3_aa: CASSLDHVGGGGTDTRYF
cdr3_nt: TGTGCCAGCAGCTTAGATCATGTGGGGGGGGGAGGAACAGATACGCGGTATTTT

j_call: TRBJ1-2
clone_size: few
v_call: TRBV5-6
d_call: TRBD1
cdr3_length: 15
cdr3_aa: CASSNRDRLSSGYTF
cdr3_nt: TGTGCCAGCAGCAACCGGGACAGGCTATCGAGTGGCTACACCTTC

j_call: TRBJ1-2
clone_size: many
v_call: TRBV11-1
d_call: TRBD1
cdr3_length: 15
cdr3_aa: CASSLAPTGFNGYTF
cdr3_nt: TGTGCCAGCAGCTTAGCGCCGACAGGGTTTAACGGCTACACCTTC

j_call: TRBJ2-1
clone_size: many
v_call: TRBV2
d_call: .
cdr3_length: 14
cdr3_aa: CASSGNQRYNEQFF
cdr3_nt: TGTGCCAGCAGTGGGAACCAGCGGTACAATGAGCAGTTCTTC

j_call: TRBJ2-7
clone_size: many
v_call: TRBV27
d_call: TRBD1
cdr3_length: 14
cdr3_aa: CASSSGTGVVEQYF
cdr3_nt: TGTGCCAGCAGTTCGGGAACAGGGGTCGTCGAGCAGTACTTC

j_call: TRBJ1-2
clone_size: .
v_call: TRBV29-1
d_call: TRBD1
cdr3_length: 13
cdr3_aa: CSVESGTDCGYTF
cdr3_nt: TGCAGCGTTGAATCAGGGACAGACTGTGGCTACACCTTC

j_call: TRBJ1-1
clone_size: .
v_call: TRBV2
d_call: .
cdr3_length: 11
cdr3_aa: CASSVTTEAFF
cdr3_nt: TGTGCCAGCAGTGTCACCACTGAAGCTTTCTTT

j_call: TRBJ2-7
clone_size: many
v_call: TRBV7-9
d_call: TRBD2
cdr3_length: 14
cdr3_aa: CASSPPGGDYEQYF
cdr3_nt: TGTGCCAGCAGTCCGCCCGGGGGGGACTACGAGCAGTACTTC

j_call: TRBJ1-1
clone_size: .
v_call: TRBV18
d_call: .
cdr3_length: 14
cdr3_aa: CASSAIGGEAEAFF
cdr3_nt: TGTGCCAGCTCAGCGATAGGGGGAGAGGCTGAAGCTTTCTTT

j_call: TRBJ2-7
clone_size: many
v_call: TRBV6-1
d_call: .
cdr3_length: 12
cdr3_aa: CASSSYSYEQYF
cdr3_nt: TGTGCCAGCAGCTCTTACAGCTACGAGCAGTACTTC

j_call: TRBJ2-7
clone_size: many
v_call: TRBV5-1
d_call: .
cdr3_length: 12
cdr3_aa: CASSLNRHTQYF
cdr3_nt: TGCGCCAGCAGCTTAAATCGACACACTCAGTACTTC

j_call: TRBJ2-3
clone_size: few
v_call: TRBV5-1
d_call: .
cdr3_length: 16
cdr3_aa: CASSPSGIAGTDTQYF
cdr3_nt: TGCGCCAGCAGCCCCAGTGGGATAGCGGGCACAGATACGCAGTATTTT

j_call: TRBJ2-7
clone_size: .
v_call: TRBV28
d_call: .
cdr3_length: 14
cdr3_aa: CASSRQGGDYEQYF
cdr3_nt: TGTGCCAGCAGTCGACAGGGAGGCGACTACGAGCAGTACTTC

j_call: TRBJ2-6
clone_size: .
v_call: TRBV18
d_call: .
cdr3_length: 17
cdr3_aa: CASSPAGDKKGANVLTF
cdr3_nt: TGTGCCAGCTCACCGGCCGGGGATAAGAAGGGGGCCAACGTCCTGACTTTC

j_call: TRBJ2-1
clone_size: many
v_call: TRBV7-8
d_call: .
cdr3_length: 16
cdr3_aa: CASSLGRAAPYNEQFF
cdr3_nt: TGTGCCAGCAGCTTAGGCCGGGCGGCTCCGTACAATGAGCAGTTCTTC

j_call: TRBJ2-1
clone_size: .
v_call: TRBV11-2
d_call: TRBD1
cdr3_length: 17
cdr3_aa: CASRSLRQGKIYNEQFF
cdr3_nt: TGTGCCAGCAGATCCCTAAGACAGGGGAAGATCTACAATGAGCAGTTCTTC

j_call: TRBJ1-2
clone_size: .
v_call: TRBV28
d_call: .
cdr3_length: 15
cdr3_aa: CASTERAGPVYGYTF
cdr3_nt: TGTGCCAGCACCGAGAGGGCAGGCCCCGTCTATGGCTACACCTTC